The rows below give T cell receptor beta chains drawn from one sample of a study of T cell repertoires in cytomegalovirus infection. One entry per CDR3 protein, called by TCRdb with MiXCR from the reads. The data contain roughly 730,000 distinct CDR3 sequences, around 31% of them seen just once; the ten biggest clones take up 18%. These receptors lack a known antigen. The starting material was cultured PBMCs, obtained from culture after CMV antigen stimulation. These receptors were collected from a human donor in good health (CMV status not recorded). Some clones in this sample may be carry-over from other donors' samples. The CDR3 runs from the conserved cysteine through the conserved F or W.

V gene: TRBV6-1
J gene: TRBJ1-1
CDR3 protein: CASTRGQMNTEAFF

V gene: TRBV7-8
J gene: TRBJ2-7
CDR3 protein: CASSLVAGVSYEQYF

V gene: TRBV23-1
J gene: TRBJ2-3
CDR3 protein: CASILPTGLCTDTQYF

V gene: TRBV28
J gene: TRBJ2-5
CDR3 protein: CASFPELAVAETQYF

V gene: TRBV24-1
J gene: TRBJ2-7
CDR3 protein: CATSVLGRTYEQYF

V gene: TRBV10-3
J gene: TRBJ2-4
CDR3 protein: CAIRASGENIQYF

V gene: TRBV20-1
J gene: TRBJ2-7
CDR3 protein: CSVRILNYEQYF

V gene: TRBV11-2
J gene: TRBJ2-1
CDR3 protein: CASSPTGTSLNEQFF

V gene: TRBV4-1
J gene: TRBJ1-1
CDR3 protein: CASSQGQAENTEAFF

V gene: TRBV20-1
J gene: TRBJ2-7
CDR3 protein: CSAPKGTGQESYEQYF

V gene: TRBV20-1
J gene: TRBJ2-1
CDR3 protein: CSARELAGLRSYNEQFF

V gene: TRBV7-2
J gene: TRBJ1-4
CDR3 protein: CASSLTGEEKLFF

V gene: TRBV24-1
J gene: TRBJ2-2
CDR3 protein: CATSDSTLPGELFF

V gene: TRBV4-3
J gene: TRBJ2-3
CDR3 protein: CASSQDRRLRGSTDTQYF

V gene: TRBV12-3/TRBV12-4
J gene: TRBJ2-2
CDR3 protein: CASSSGLEVGELFF

V gene: TRBV29-1
J gene: TRBJ2-7
CDR3 protein: CSVDIGQPSYEQYF

V gene: TRBV11-2
J gene: TRBJ2-4
CDR3 protein: CASSLIRTAKNIQYF

V gene: TRBV7-4
J gene: TRBJ1-5
CDR3 protein: CAPGQVNQPQHF

V gene: TRBV7-2
J gene: TRBJ1-1
CDR3 protein: CASSLVGTSGAGAFF

V gene: TRBV2
J gene: TRBJ2-5
CDR3 protein: CASSGGPGRWRETQYF

V gene: TRBV19
J gene: TRBJ2-6
CDR3 protein: CASSIGVANVLTF

V gene: TRBV7-2
J gene: TRBJ2-3
CDR3 protein: CASSFTSEDTQYF

V gene: TRBV6-5
J gene: TRBJ2-3
CDR3 protein: CASSYGGELGTDTQYF

V gene: TRBV12-3/TRBV12-4
J gene: TRBJ1-1
CDR3 protein: CASSVGGDDTEAFF

V gene: TRBV20-1
J gene: TRBJ2-1
CDR3 protein: CSANPRRGGTIHEQFF

V gene: TRBV13
J gene: TRBJ2-1
CDR3 protein: CASSSGQVNYNEQFF